The 10 T cell receptor beta chains below come from one sample, sequenced in a study of OX40 agonist ivuxolimab in advanced cancers. The method was immunoSEQ multiplex PCR; TCRdb's version includes in-frame clones alone and lacks a portion of them. The table records 30,000 or so clones, roughly 87% of them present only once. The sequenced sample was CD4+ or CD8+ T cells sorted from blood, obtained in a trial of the OX40 agonist ivuxolimab. The receptor source for this set is an adult with an advanced solid tumor such as melanoma, head and neck, liver or kidney cancer.

The rearrangement uses TRBV5-5 and TRBJ1-1; a weak D match, TRBD1 (5 bases). In germline, CDR1 is SGHKS, CDR2 YYEKEE (reference sequence). This CDR3 comprises 18 residues. V lost 0 bases and J 3 bases, leaving 21 bases between the germline ends. The CDR3 protein is CASSLVFGLRDEDTEAFF. The CDR3 DNA reads TGTGCCAGCAGCTTGGTTTTCGGCCTAAGGGACGAAGACACTGAAGCTTTCTTT.

The chain links TRBV5-1 to TRBJ1-1; D remains unclear. CDR3 length: 14 residues. The V end lost 0 bases, the J end lost 6 bases, and 12 bases lay between the germline ends. Germline CDR1 and CDR2: SGHRS and YFSETQ. The CDR3 reads CASSLGPSDPEAFF. CDR3 sequence (DNA): TGCGCCAGCAGCTTGGGTCCCTCAGATCCTGAAGCTTTCTTT.

The rearrangement joins TRBV4-3 to TRBJ2-5; no firm D call. CDR3 length: 14 residues. Trimming shortened V by 0 bases and J by 5 bases, and 10 bases separated the two germline ends. Germline values: CDR1 LGHNA, CDR2 YSLEER. In DNA form, the CDR3 reads TGCGCCAGCAGCCAAGAGTCCCCCTGGGAGACCCAGTACTTC. Its protein product is CASSQESPWETQYF.

This clone was seen once. The chain links TRBV28 to TRBJ1-4; TRBD1 is a possible D gene (6 bases). Germline V gene lookup returns CDR1 MDHEN and CDR2 SYDVKM. The CDR3 has 15 residues. V lost 5 bases to trimming and J lost 2 bases, with 12 bases between them. This CDR3 is CASSRSGGTNEKLFF. The CDR3 DNA reads TGTGCCAGCAGTCGCTCGGGGGGCACTAATGAAAAACTGTTTTTT.

The chain employs TRBV11-2 and TRBJ1-1, with TRBD1 as a possible D gene (6 bases). The CDR3 runs 12 residues. V lost 5 bases and J lost 4, with 8 bases in between. Germline CDR1 SGHAT, CDR2 FQNNGV. CDR3 region: CASSQGGTEAFF. The CDR3 region has the DNA TGTGCCAGCAGCCAAGGGGGCACTGAAGCTTTCTTT.

This clone has a handful of counts. CDR3 loop: CASSQDHWTANTGELFF. The CDR3 coding sequence is TGTGCCAGCAGCCAAGATCATTGGACAGCGAACACCGGGGAGCTGTTTTTT. The chain has TRBV14 and TRBJ2-2; D perhaps matches TRBD1 (6 bases). Germline CDR1 and CDR2: SGHDN and FVKESK. CDR3 length: 17 amino acids. V lost 0 bases, J lost 0 bases, and 11 bases lay in between.

This rearrangement joins TRBV28 to TRBJ2-7; TRBD2 agrees at 13 bases. V shed 7 bases and J 3 bases; nucleotides not matched to a gene: 9. CDR1 is MDHEN and CDR2 is SYDVKM in the germline V gene. This CDR3 has 16 amino acids. The CDR3 loop reads CASNPGGLAGNYEQYF. DNA for the CDR3: TGTGCCAGCAATCCAGGGGGACTAGCGGGGAACTACGAGCAGTACTTC. Using reference TRBV28 and TRBJ2-7 for the parts outside the CDR3, the full variable domain is DVKVTQSSRYLVKRTGEKVFLECVQDMDHENMFWYRQDPGLGLRLIYFSYDVKMKEKGDIPEGYSVSREKKERFSLILESASTNQTSMYLCASNPGGLAGNYEQYFGPGTRLTVT.

The chain links TRBV11-2 to TRBJ2-7; no firm D call. Germline-derived CDR1 and CDR2 are SGHAT and FQNNGV. Trimming removed 4 bases at V and 6 bases at J, with 7 bases between. The CDR3 has 11 residues. CDR3 amino acids: CASSYGGEQYF. Here the CDR3 DNA reads TGTGCCAGCAGCTACGGTGGCGAGCAGTACTTC. The full variable domain, in which reference TRBV11-2 and TRBJ2-7 provide the parts outside the CDR3, is EAGVAQSPRYKIIEKRQSVAFWCNPISGHATLYWYQQILGQGPKLLIQFQNNGVVDDSQLPKDRFSAERLKGVDSTLKIQPAKLEDSAVYLCASSYGGEQYFGPGTRLTVT.

The CDR3 nucleotides are TGTGCCAGCAGGAGGGCCGCCGCACACGAAGCTTTCTTT. This sequence encodes CASRRAAAHEAFF. The V and J genes are TRBV27 and TRBJ1-1; no reliable D call. The ends were cut back, 6 bases at V and 8 bases at J, with 16 bases in the middle. CDR1 is MNHEY, CDR2 SMNVEV, per germline (reference sequence). This CDR3 comprises 13 residues.

The chain links TRBV19 to TRBJ1-1; possibly TRBD1 for D (5 bases). The germline V gene has CDR1 LNHDA and CDR2 SQIVND (reference sequence). The CDR3 is 16 amino acids. V was pared by 2 bases and J by 3 bases, with 16 bases between. The CDR3 loop reads CASSIFNGGGYTEAFF. DNA for the CDR3: TGTGCCAGTAGTATATTTAACGGTGGGGGTTACACTGAAGCTTTCTTT.